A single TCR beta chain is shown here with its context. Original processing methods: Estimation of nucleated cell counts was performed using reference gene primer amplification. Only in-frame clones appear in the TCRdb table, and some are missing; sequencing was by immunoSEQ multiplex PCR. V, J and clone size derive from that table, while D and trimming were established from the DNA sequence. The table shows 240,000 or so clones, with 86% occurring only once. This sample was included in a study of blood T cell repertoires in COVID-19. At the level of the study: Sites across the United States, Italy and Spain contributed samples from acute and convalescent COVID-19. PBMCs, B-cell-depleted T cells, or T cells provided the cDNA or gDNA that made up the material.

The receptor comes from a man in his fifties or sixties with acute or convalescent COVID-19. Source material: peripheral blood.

The CDR3 protein is CASSLGRTGNTGELFF. In DNA form, the CDR3 reads TGCGCCAGCAGCTTGGGGAGGACGGGGAACACCGGGGAGCTGTTTTTT. The J gene is TRBJ2-2, the V gene TRBV5-1; D might be TRBD2 (5 bases). The germline V and J ends were trimmed by 0 bases and 1 base, with 10 bases remaining between them. The germline V gene has CDR1 SGHRS and CDR2 YFSETQ. This CDR3 is built from 16 residues.